The present entry profiles one T cell receptor beta chain with its context. The source of the sample is a study of blood T cell repertoires in COVID-19. Looking at the study overall: T cells, B-cell-depleted T cells, or PBMCs provided the cDNA or gDNA that served as material.

The CDR3 has 13 residues. The ends lost 4 bases at V and 8 bases at J; junction bases unmatched: 6. In germline, CDR1 is SQVTM, CDR2 ANQGSEA. Methods used by the authors: Amplifying reference gene primers gave estimates of nucleated cell counts. Libraries were prepared by immunoSEQ multiplex PCR; TCRdb keeps only in-frame clonotypes and omits some of them. D and trimming come from the DNA, and the V and J calls and clone size come from that table. The data contain 99,000 or so clones, about 79% of them singletons. The clonotype was recovered from a woman older than 75 with active or convalescent COVID-19. J is TRBJ1-2 and V is TRBV29-1; 11 nucleotides align to TRBD1. The sequenced material came from peripheral blood. The CDR3 DNA sequence: TGCAGCGTTGTCGGACAGGGGGCAGACGGCTACACCTTC. The encoded protein is CSVVGQGADGYTF. Together with reference TRBV29-1 and TRBJ1-2, the CDR3 gives the full variable domain: SAVISQKPSRDICQRGTSLTIQCQVDSQVTMMFWYRQQPGQSLTLIATANQGSEATYESGFVIDKFPISRPNLTFSTLTVSNMSPEDSSIYLCSVVGQGADGYTFGSGTRLTVV.